A single sample is the source of the 13 T cell receptor beta chains below, sequenced in a study of T cells after yellow fever vaccination. From the 5' RACE reads, TCRdb called clonotypes with MiXCR, one entry per CDR3 protein. The sample contains roughly 94,000 distinct CDR3 sequences, almost 9% of which appear only once. This material consisted of CD8+ T cells not binding an NS4B(214-222) dextramer, sorted from PBMCs, taken less than 18 days after the first yellow fever vaccination. The receptors were gathered from a young man who received the YFV17D yellow fever vaccine.

This clonotype has a handful of counts. V is TRBV2 and J is TRBJ2-2, with D perhaps TRBD2 (6 bases). The V gene's germline CDR1 is SNHLY and CDR2 FYNNEI. Trimming left V 7 bases short and J 7 bases short, with 13 bases between. The CDR3 is 13 residues long. This CDR3 is CASTEEGFGELFF. As DNA, the CDR3 is TGTGCCAGCACCGAGGAGGGGTTCGGGGAGCTGTTTTTT.

This clonotype was counted ten times or more. CDR3 protein: CATLLAGTYEQYF. Here the CDR3 DNA reads TGTGCCACTCTACTGGCGGGGACCTACGAGCAGTACTTC. The chain is built from TRBV10-3 and TRBJ2-7, with D perhaps TRBD2 (6 bases). Deletions cut 10 bases from V and 2 bases from J, with 15 bases between. In germline, CDR1 is ENHRY, CDR2 SYGVKD. The CDR3 is made up of 13 amino acids.

This clonotype was recorded a few times. This chain joins TRBV30 and TRBJ2-4; TRBD2 matches at 8 bases. The J segment lost 0 bases and the V segment lost 4 bases, leaving 8 bases of the junction unmatched. Per the germline V gene, CDR1 is GTSNPN and CDR2 is SVGIG (reference sequence). The CDR3 is 16 residues long. This CDR3 reads CAWKAGGDLAKNIQYF. In DNA, the CDR3 is TGTGCCTGGAAGGCGGGGGGCGACCTAGCCAAAAACATTCAGTACTTC.

The rearrangement links TRBV2 to TRBJ2-1, with 9 bases fitting TRBD1. The germline gives CDR1 SNHLY, CDR2 FYNNEI. The CDR3 has 15 amino acids. J lost 6 bases, V lost 1 base, and 4 bases had no gene match. The CDR3 DNA reads as TGTGCCAGCAGTGAAGGACAGGGGGTGGTCAATGAGCAGTTCTTC. Translated: CASSEGQGVVNEQFF. The variable domain in full, with the rest retrieved from reference TRBV2 and TRBJ2-1, is EPEVTQTPSHQVTQMGQEVILRCVPISNHLYFYWYRQILGQKVEFLVSFYNNEISEKSEIFDDQFSVERPDGSNFTLKIRSTKLEDSAMYFCASSEGQGVVNEQFFGPGTRLTVL.

Comment on this clonotype: Mismatch with germline at one junction end may stem from a read error. This rearrangement joins TRBV19 to TRBJ2-2; possibly TRBD1 for D (6 bases). The CDR3 is 15 residues long. The germline V gene has CDR1 LNHDA and CDR2 SQIVND (reference sequence). CDR3 DNA: TGTGCCAGTAGTCGTACAGGGCTCAACAACGGGGAGCTGTTTTTT. Protein product: CASSRTGLNNGELFF.

In its sample, this clonotype was seen many times. The CDR3 region has the DNA TGTGCCAGCAGTGAGGAGGGATCGACCTACAATGAGCAGTTCTTC. It encodes CASSEEGSTYNEQFF. The genes are TRBV2 and TRBJ2-1, with D tentatively TRBD2 (6 bases). Trimming left V 3 bases short and J 2 bases short, with 11 bases between. CDR1 SNHLY and CDR2 FYNNEI come from the germline V gene. CDR3 length equals 15 residues.

This clonotype was seen a few times. The chain recombines TRBV4-1 with TRBJ2-2; tentatively, D is TRBD2 (6 bases). From germline, CDR1 is MGHRA and CDR2 YSYEKL. The CDR3 sequence is 15 residues long. The germline V and J ends were trimmed by 1 base and 4 bases, with 10 bases remaining between them. Here the CDR3 DNA reads TGCGCCAGCAGCCAAGCCGGGGGTATCACCGGGGAGCTGTTTTTT. Its translation is CASSQAGGITGELFF.

This clonotype has just a few counts. V gene TRBV6-2 or TRBV6-3 combines with J gene TRBJ1-1; D possibly corresponds to TRBD1 (6 bases). V gave up 5 bases and J gave up 0 bases, with 13 bases separating them. Germline V gene sequence: CDR1 MNHEY, CDR2 SVGEGT. The CDR3 is 15 amino acids. The CDR3 sequence: CASSGPGVMNTEAFF. CDR3 nucleotides: TGTGCCAGCAGTGGACCAGGGGTCATGAACACTGAAGCTTTCTTT.

The DNA of the CDR3 is TGCAGCGTTGAAGTCGAGGGGCACGATGAGCAGTTCTTC. Amino acid sequence: CSVEVEGHDEQFF. This chain joins TRBV29-1 and TRBJ2-1; perhaps D is TRBD1 or TRBD2 (5 bases each). Germline values: CDR1 SQVTM, CDR2 ANQGSEA. This CDR3 has 13 amino acids. Trimming pared 1 base from V and 8 bases from J, leaving 12 bases between.

This clonotype occurred many times. The chain has TRBV4-3 and TRBJ2-7; 8 nucleotides line up with TRBD1. The CDR3 has 13 amino acids. CDR1 is LGHNA, CDR2 YSLEER, per germline. Trimming removed 4 bases from V and 4 bases from J; junction bases left unmatched: 3. CDR3 in DNA: TGCGCCAGCAGCCTTCGACAGGGGTACGAGCAGTACTTC. As protein: CASSLRQGYEQYF.

The chain recombines TRBV7-9 with TRBJ1-4; D gene uncertain. Germline CDR1 reads SEHNR; CDR2 reads FQNEAQ (reference sequence). Trimming left V 6 bases short and J 10 bases short, with 21 bases between. This CDR3 region has 15 residues. DNA for the CDR3: TGTGCCAGCAGTCATATCGGTTTAACAGAGGGAAAACTGTTTTTT. Translating gives CASSHIGLTEGKLFF.

The sample holds a few counts of this clonotype. This chain uses TRBV27 with TRBJ1-6; a possible D gene is TRBD1 (6 bases). Trimming removed 5 bases from V and 7 bases from J, with 9 bases in between. CDR3 size: 13 residues. The germline V gene has CDR1 MNHEY and CDR2 SMNVEV (reference sequence). The chain's CDR3 is CASSPGGNSPLHF. CDR3 DNA sequence: TGTGCCAGCAGTCCCGGGGGCAATTCACCCCTCCACTTT.

The J gene is TRBJ2-4, the V gene TRBV2; no clear D. Per germline, CDR1 SNHLY and CDR2 FYNNEI. V was shortened by 2 bases and J by 9 bases, with 20 bases between the two germline ends. The CDR3 covers 16 residues. The CDR3 DNA is TGTGCCAGCAGTGAATCTCAACCAGTTTTCCATGGCATTCAGTACTTC. It yields the protein CASSESQPVFHGIQYF.